Following are 28 T cell receptor beta chains from one sample sequenced in a study of blood T cell repertoires in COVID-19. TCRdb's table, derived via immunoSEQ multiplex PCR, lists solely in-frame clones and lacks some. The table shows some 130,000 clones, with around 80% occurring only once. The sample was peripheral blood. The receptors come from a man aged 55 to 70 who had recovered from COVID-19.

Worth noting for this clone: The junction departs from germline at one end; a sequencing error may be responsible. The chain uses TRBV2 and TRBJ2-1; TRBD1 is a possible D gene (6 bases). Germline V gene data show CDR1 as SNHLY and CDR2 as FYNNEI. The CDR3 extends over 11 amino acids. The CDR3 DNA sequence: TGTGCCAGCAGCGATACAGGGTTTCGGGTCTTC. It translates to CASSDTGFRVF.

The CDR3 spells CRLAGLYEQYF. The CDR3 DNA is TGCCGGCTAGCGGGGCTCTACGAGCAGTACTTC. The chain is built from TRBV20-1 and TRBJ2-7, with 9 bases identical to TRBD2. In germline, CDR1 is DFQATT, CDR2 SNEGSKA (reference sequence). CDR3 size: 11 residues.

The chain employs TRBV3-1 (or the pseudogene TRBV3-2) and TRBJ2-2; D is possibly TRBD1 (6 bases). The CDR3 totals 17 residues. The germline gives CDR1 LGHDT, CDR2 YNNKEL (reference sequence). V was pared by 3 bases and J by 0 bases, with 14 bases between. CDR3 nucleotide sequence: TGTGCCAGCAGCCAGGATGACAGGTTCGCGAACACCGGGGAGCTGTTTTTT. Translated: CASSQDDRFANTGELFF.

The J gene is TRBJ2-7, the V gene TRBV7-2, with 7 bases that match TRBD2. The CDR3 has 15 amino acids. V dropped 3 bases and J dropped 2; count of bases not matched to a gene: 7. CDR1 and CDR2 (germline): SGHTA, FQGNSA. Here the CDR3 DNA reads TGTGCCAGCAGCTTGGGGGGGGGATCCCCCTACGAGCAGTACTTC. As protein: CASSLGGGSPYEQYF.

The chain joins TRBV6-5 to TRBJ1-5, with D possibly TRBD1 on 5 matching bases. The CDR3 has 14 amino acids. The germline V gene has CDR1 MNHEY and CDR2 SVGAGI. Trimming stripped 7 bases from V and 0 bases from J, with 10 bases between. This CDR3 is CASMVTDSNQPQHF. The CDR3 DNA reads as TGTGCCAGCATGGTGACAGATAGCAATCAGCCCCAGCATTTT.

The V gene is TRBV6-5, the J gene TRBJ1-1; TRBD1 might be the D (5 bases). V lost 0 bases, J lost 0 bases, and 11 bases lay in between. This CDR3 spans 16 amino acids. Germline V gene sequence: CDR1 MNHEY, CDR2 SVGAGI. The CDR3 nucleotides are TGTGCCAGCAGTTACTCGGCGGGGACCCTGAACACTGAAGCTTTCTTT. It yields the protein CASSYSAGTLNTEAFF.

This clone was seen just once. The V gene is TRBV7-6, the J gene TRBJ1-3, with D possibly being TRBD1 (6 bases). The germline V gene encodes CDR1 SGHVS and CDR2 FNYEAQ. The CDR3 loop spans 19 amino acids. V was cut by 1 base and J by 0 bases, with 19 bases left in between. The CDR3: CASSLVGTRGQLSGNTIYF. CDR3 coding DNA: TGTGCCAGCAGCTTAGTAGGGACCCGAGGACAGCTCTCTGGAAACACCATATATTTT.

V is TRBV27 and J is TRBJ1-4, with unresolved D. This CDR3 contains 14 residues. The V and J ends lost 3 bases and 3 bases respectively, with 8 bases between them. Germline loops: CDR1 MNHEY, CDR2 SMNVEV (reference sequence). The CDR3 protein is CASSFGQANEKLFF. DNA for the CDR3: TGTGCCAGCAGTTTCGGTCAGGCTAATGAAAAACTGTTTTTT.

The chain links TRBV11-2 to TRBJ1-6; possibly TRBD1 for D (6 bases). V lost 5 bases and J 3 bases, leaving 14 bases between the germline ends. The germline gives CDR1 SGHAT, CDR2 FQNNGV. This CDR3 contains 16 residues. CDR3 nucleotides: TGTGCCAGCAGCCTGGCTAGGACAGACTATAATTCACCCCTCCACTTT. This translates into CASSLARTDYNSPLHF.

The CDR3 is CASSYSGVSEETQYF. The DNA of the CDR3 is TGTGCCAGCAGTTACTCCGGGGTTAGCGAAGAGACCCAGTACTTC. This chain connects TRBV6-2 or TRBV6-3 to TRBJ2-5, with a possible D match to TRBD2 (5 bases). Trimming pared 0 bases from V and 3 bases from J, leaving 11 bases between. The CDR3 is made up of 15 amino acids. CDR1 is MNHEY and CDR2 is SVGEGT in the germline V gene.

The genes are TRBV6-2 or TRBV6-3 and TRBJ2-7, with D possibly matching TRBD2 (6 bases). V dropped 1 base and J dropped 9 bases, with 13 bases sitting between them. The length of the CDR3 is 13 residues. The germline V gene has CDR1 MNHEY and CDR2 SVGEGT. CDR3 in amino acids: CASSYLQEGGQYF. Written as DNA, the CDR3 is TGTGCCAGCAGTTACTTGCAAGAGGGAGGGCAGTACTTC.

This sequence joins TRBV24-1 and TRBJ2-5; 7 nucleotides agree with TRBD1. V was clipped by 2 bases and J by 4 bases; unmatched bases: 6. Germline V gene sequence: CDR1 KGHDR, CDR2 SFDVKD. The CDR3 is made up of 15 amino acids. This CDR3 is CATSDYLQGLETQYF. The CDR3 DNA follows: TGTGCCACCAGTGATTATCTACAGGGGTTAGAGACCCAGTACTTC.

V gene TRBV13 combines with J gene TRBJ1-1; D unresolved. In germline, CDR1 is PRHDT, CDR2 FYEKMQ (reference sequence). The CDR3 consists of 12 residues. With 0 bases removed from V and 14 bases from J, the gap between germline ends came to 13 bases. The CDR3 DNA follows: TGTGCCAGCAGCTTAGGGCCTGTGAAGCTGTTCTTT. Encoded protein: CASSLGPVKLFF.

V and J are TRBV30 and TRBJ2-7; D gene ambiguous. Germline V lookup: CDR1 GTSNPN, CDR2 SVGIG (reference sequence). Trimming cost V 0 bases and J 3 bases, with 12 bases left between them. There are 14 residues in the CDR3. The CDR3 spells CAWSVPDSFYEQYF. The CDR3 coding sequence is TGTGCCTGGAGTGTACCCGACTCTTTCTACGAGCAGTACTTC.

The V and J genes are TRBV11-1 and TRBJ2-7; TRBD1 is a possible D gene (5 bases). Germline assignment: CDR1 SGHAT and CDR2 FQDESV (reference sequence). Trimming pared 0 bases from V and 2 bases from J, leaving 17 bases between. The CDR3 has 17 residues. CDR3 coding DNA: TGTGCCAGCAGCTTAGCGGCAGGGCCAGTAAGGACCTACGAGCAGTACTTC. It translates to CASSLAAGPVRTYEQYF.

This clone was recorded only once. This chain links TRBV5-4 with TRBJ2-1; 7 bases map to TRBD2. This CDR3 comprises 16 residues. CDR1 SGHNT and CDR2 YYREEE come from the germline V gene (reference sequence). V was clipped by 4 bases and J by 1 base; unmatched bases: 8. In DNA form, the CDR3 reads TGTGCCAGCAGCCGCCTCACTAGCGAGTCCTACAATGAGCAGTTCTTC. It is translated as CASSRLTSESYNEQFF.

The chain joins TRBV6-2 or TRBV6-3 to TRBJ2-2; 7 nucleotides line up with TRBD2. V dropped 6 bases and J dropped 0; count of bases not matched to a gene: 7. The CDR3 loop spans 16 amino acids. Germline values: CDR1 MNHEY, CDR2 SVGEGT. CDR3 DNA sequence: TGTGCCAGCAGACCTCCGGGACTAACGAACACCGGGGAGCTGTTTTTT. As protein: CASRPPGLTNTGELFF.

The chain has TRBV28 and TRBJ1-2, with 8 bases fitting TRBD1. Per the germline V gene, CDR1 is MDHEN and CDR2 is SYDVKM. The length of the CDR3 is 14 residues. Trimming at V came to 6 bases and at J to 6 bases, leaving 9 bases not matched to a gene. The CDR3, as DNA: TGTGCCAGCAGAACTGGCGAGACAGGGGATGGCTACACCTTC. Translated: CASRTGETGDGYTF.

The chain joins TRBV2 to TRBJ2-3; 14 bases map to TRBD2. The CDR3 is made up of 18 amino acids. Trimming cost V 6 bases and J 3 bases; bases outside gene matches: 11. Germline V CDR1 and CDR2: SNHLY, FYNNEI. The CDR3 here is CASSPGTSGSRGTDTQYF. The CDR3 DNA reads TGTGCCAGCAGCCCGGGGACTAGCGGGAGCCGAGGGACAGATACGCAGTATTTT.

The chain uses TRBV24-1 and TRBJ2-5; tentative D call: TRBD1 (5 bases). V was pared by 5 bases and J by 0 bases, with 12 bases between. Germline loops: CDR1 KGHDR, CDR2 SFDVKD. This CDR3 spans 15 amino acids. CDR3: CATSVGAGYQETQYF. The CDR3 nucleotides are TGTGCCACCAGTGTAGGGGCCGGGTACCAAGAGACCCAGTACTTC.

CDR3 coding DNA: TGTGCCAGCAGCCTCGACGGAGAATATGGCTACACCTTC. Its translation: CASSLDGEYGYTF. The chain uses TRBV11-2 and TRBJ1-2, with D unclear. The CDR3 has 13 residues. Germline V gene sequence: CDR1 SGHAT, CDR2 FQNNGV. The V and J ends lost 5 bases and 5 bases respectively, with 12 bases between them.

V is TRBV5-5 and J is TRBJ2-6; 11 bases agree with TRBD1. V trimming: 4 bases; J trimming: 0 bases; junction bases outside the gene matches: 6. CDR1 is SGHKS and CDR2 is YYEKEE in the germline V gene (reference sequence). The CDR3 is made up of 18 amino acids. CDR3 nucleotide sequence: TGTGCCAGCAGCCCCTGGACAGGGGGCGGCTCTGGGGCCAACGTCCTGACTTTC. It specifies CASSPWTGGGSGANVLTF.

Here the CDR3 DNA reads TGTGCCAGCAGCTTCTCCGCGAACACCGGGGAGCTGTTTTTT. Its protein is CASSFSANTGELFF. The gene calls are TRBV7-6 and TRBJ2-2, with unresolved D. The CDR3 covers 14 residues. Germline V CDR1 and CDR2: SGHVS, FNYEAQ. Trimming left V 3 bases short and J 0 bases short, with 5 bases between.

The J gene is TRBJ2-3, the V gene TRBV30, with 8 bases aligning to TRBD2. Germline V CDR1 and CDR2: GTSNPN, SVGIG (reference sequence). V dropped 1 base and J dropped 9; count of bases not matched to a gene: 12. The CDR3 has 15 amino acids. The CDR3 spells CAWSAGTRIVSTQYF. CDR3 DNA sequence: TGTGCCTGGAGTGCCGGGACTAGGATAGTGTCGACGCAGTATTTT.

This rearrangement joins TRBV4-3 to TRBJ2-3; no definite D call. CDR1 is LGHNA and CDR2 is YSLEER in the germline V gene. CDR3 length: 15 residues. Trimming stripped 1 base from V and 0 bases from J, with 8 bases between. DNA of the CDR3: TGCGCCAGCAGCCAAGGCGGCTCGAGCACAGATACGCAGTATTTT. Its protein is CASSQGGSSTDTQYF.

Here the CDR3 DNA reads TGCGCCAGCAGCTTGGGGGGGCGTGACGACGAGCAGTACTTC. The encoded protein is CASSLGGRDDEQYF. This chain connects TRBV5-1 to TRBJ2-7; D might be TRBD1 (6 bases). The CDR3 is 14 residues long. CDR1 is SGHRS and CDR2 is YFSETQ in the germline V gene. V was pared by 0 bases and J by 5 bases, with 12 bases between.

V is TRBV28 and J is TRBJ1-1, with a possible D match to TRBD1 (6 bases). The germline V gene has CDR1 MDHEN and CDR2 SYDVKM. The V end lost 6 bases, the J end lost 0 bases, and 8 bases lay between the germline ends. The CDR3 runs 13 residues. CDR3 nucleotide sequence: TGTGCCAGCAGGGGGGCGATGAACACTGAAGCTTTCTTT. It codes for CASRGAMNTEAFF. The variable domain in full, completed from reference TRBV28 and TRBJ1-1, reads DVKVTQSSRYLVKRTGEKVFLECVQDMDHENMFWYRQDPGLGLRLIYFSYDVKMKEKGDIPEGYSVSREKKERFSLILESASTNQTSMYLCASRGAMNTEAFFGQGTRLTVV.

The genes are TRBV5-1 and TRBJ2-5; TRBD2 matches at 8 bases. The CDR3 length is 16 residues. V was clipped by 4 bases and J by 5 bases; unmatched bases: 13. CDR1 and CDR2 (germline): SGHRS, YFSETQ. The CDR3 is CASSPRGGRAAETQYF. CDR3 bases: TGCGCCAGCAGCCCTCGGGGGGGCAGGGCGGCGGAGACCCAGTACTTC. The whole variable domain, filled in from reference TRBV5-1 and TRBJ2-5, reads KAGVTQTPRYLIKTRGQQVTLSCSPISGHRSVSWYQQTPGQGLQFLFEYFSETQRNKGNFPGRFSGRQFSNSRSEMNVSTLELGDSALYLCASSPRGGRAAETQYFGPGTRLLVL.